This TCR beta chain was captured by sequencing in a study of shared clonotypes between healthy human individuals. At the level of the study: Three plates were used per donor for CD4 naive, three for CD4 memory, two for CD8 naive and one for CD8 memory.

This clone was found once. Sequenced by immunoSEQ multiplex PCR; TCRdb stores in-frame clones only, minus some. The table lists 800,000 to 950,000 clones, about 96% of them singletons. Naive CD8 cells comprised CD45RO-negative, CCR7-positively selected cells, excluding terminally differentiated effector memory CD45RA+ cells. V was trimmed by 1 base and J by 2 bases, leaving 8 bases between them. Per the germline V gene, CDR1 is SGHTA and CDR2 is FQGNSA. CDR3 length equals 14 residues. Sequencing used naive CD8+ T cells sorted from blood. This chain uses TRBV7-2 with TRBJ1-2; perhaps TRBD1 as D (6 bases). The receptor was isolated from a man in his thirties or forties in good health. This chain's CDR3 is CASSLETGNYGYTF. The CDR3 bases are TGTGCCAGCAGCTTAGAGACAGGAAACTATGGCTACACCTTC. Based on the CDR3 plus reference TRBV7-2 and TRBJ1-2, the full variable domain is GAGVSQSPSNKVTEKGKDVELRCDPISGHTALYWYRQSLGQGLEFLIYFQGNSAPDKSGLPSDRFSAERTGGSVSTLTIQRTQQEDSAVYLCASSLETGNYGYTFGSGTRLTVV.